The clone carrying this T cell receptor (beta chain) has at least ten counts. These data originate in a study of identical twins. In germline, CDR1 is SNHLY, CDR2 FYNNEI. V dropped 7 bases and J dropped 7 bases, with 13 bases sitting between them. CDR3 size: 12 residues. TCRdb re-called the 5' RACE reads with MiXCR, one entry per CDR3 protein. The table shows 200,000 to 250,000 distinct CDR3 sequences, with around 8.1% occurring only once. The sample was also reused in another study, on yellow fever vaccine responses in identical twins.

The rearrangement uses TRBV2 and TRBJ1-2, with D hard to call. The sequenced material came from memory (CD45RO+) T cells sorted from blood. This TCR came from a woman between 18 and 29 years old in good health. The CDR3 protein is CASKYGESGYTF. The CDR3 region has the DNA TGTGCCAGCAAGTACGGGGAATCTGGCTACACCTTC. Supplemented by reference TRBV2 and TRBJ1-2, the full variable domain reads EPEVTQTPSHQVTQMGQEVILRCVPISNHLYFYWYRQILGQKVEFLVSFYNNEISEKSEIFDDQFSVERPDGSNFTLKIRSTKLEDSAMYFCASKYGESGYTFGSGTRLTVV.